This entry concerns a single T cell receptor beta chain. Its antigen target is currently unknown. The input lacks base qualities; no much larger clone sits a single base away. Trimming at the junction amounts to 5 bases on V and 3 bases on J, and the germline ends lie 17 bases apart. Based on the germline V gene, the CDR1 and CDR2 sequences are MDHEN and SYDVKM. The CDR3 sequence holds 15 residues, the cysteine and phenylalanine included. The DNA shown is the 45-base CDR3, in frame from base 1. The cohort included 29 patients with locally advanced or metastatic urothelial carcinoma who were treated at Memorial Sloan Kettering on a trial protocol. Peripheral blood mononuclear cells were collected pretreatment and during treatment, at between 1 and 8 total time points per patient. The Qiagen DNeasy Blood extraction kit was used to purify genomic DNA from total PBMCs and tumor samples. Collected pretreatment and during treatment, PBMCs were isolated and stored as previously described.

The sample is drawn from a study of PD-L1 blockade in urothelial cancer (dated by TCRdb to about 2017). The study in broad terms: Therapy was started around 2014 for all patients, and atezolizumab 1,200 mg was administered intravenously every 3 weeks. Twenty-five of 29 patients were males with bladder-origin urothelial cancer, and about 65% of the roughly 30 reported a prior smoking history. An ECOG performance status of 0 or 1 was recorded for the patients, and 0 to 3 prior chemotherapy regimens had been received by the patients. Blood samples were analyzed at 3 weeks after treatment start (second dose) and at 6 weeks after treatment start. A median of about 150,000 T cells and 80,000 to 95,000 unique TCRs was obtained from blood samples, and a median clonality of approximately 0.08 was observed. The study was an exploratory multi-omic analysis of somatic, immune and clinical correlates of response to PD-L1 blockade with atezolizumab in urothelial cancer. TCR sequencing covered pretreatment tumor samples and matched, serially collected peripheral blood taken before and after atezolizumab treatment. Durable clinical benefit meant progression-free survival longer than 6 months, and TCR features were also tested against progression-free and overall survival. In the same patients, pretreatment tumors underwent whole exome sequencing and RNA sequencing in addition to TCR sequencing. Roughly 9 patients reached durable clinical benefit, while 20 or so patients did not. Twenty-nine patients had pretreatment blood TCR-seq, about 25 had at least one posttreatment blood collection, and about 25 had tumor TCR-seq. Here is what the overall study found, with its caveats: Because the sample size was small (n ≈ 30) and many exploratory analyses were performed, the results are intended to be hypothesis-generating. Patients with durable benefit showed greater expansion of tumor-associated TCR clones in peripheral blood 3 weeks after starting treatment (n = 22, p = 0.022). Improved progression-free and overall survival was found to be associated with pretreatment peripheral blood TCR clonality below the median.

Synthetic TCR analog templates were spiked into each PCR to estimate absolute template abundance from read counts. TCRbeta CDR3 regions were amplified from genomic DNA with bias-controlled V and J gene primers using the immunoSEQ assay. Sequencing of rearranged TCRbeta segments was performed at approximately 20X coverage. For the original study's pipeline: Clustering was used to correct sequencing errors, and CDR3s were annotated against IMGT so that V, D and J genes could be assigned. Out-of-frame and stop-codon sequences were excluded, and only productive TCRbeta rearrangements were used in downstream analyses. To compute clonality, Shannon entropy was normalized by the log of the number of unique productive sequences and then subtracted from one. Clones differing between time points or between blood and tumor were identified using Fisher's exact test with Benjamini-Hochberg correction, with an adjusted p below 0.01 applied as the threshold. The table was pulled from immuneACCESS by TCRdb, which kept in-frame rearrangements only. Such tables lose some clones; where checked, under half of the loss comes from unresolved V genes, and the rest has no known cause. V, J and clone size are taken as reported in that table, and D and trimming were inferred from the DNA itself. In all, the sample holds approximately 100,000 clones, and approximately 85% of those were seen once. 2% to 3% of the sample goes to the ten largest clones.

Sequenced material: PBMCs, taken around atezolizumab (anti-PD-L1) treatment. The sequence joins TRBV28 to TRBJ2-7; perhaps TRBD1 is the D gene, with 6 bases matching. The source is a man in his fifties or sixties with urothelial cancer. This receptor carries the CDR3 CASSLQDSVRYEQYF. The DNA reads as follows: TGTGCCAGCAGTCTCCAGGACAGCGTACGCTACGAGCAGTACTTC. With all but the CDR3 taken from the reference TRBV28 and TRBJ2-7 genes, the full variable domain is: DVKVTQSSRYLVKRTGEKVFLECVQDMDHENMFWYRQDPGLGLRLIYFSYDVKMKEKGDIPEGYSVSREKKERFSLILESASTNQTSMYLCASSLQDSVRYEQYFGPGTRLTVT.